This T cell receptor beta chain was observed in a study of blood T cells in healthy people across ages. The count of this clonotype is one. Its ends do not fully match the called genes, so a read error is possible. In germline, CDR1 is DFQATT, CDR2 SNEGSKA (reference sequence). The CDR3 has 15 amino acids. Next came a second PCR, run for about 6 to 11 cycles, which used a sample-barcoded 5' primer along with a J-beta primer mix. TCRdb fed the 5' RACE reads into MiXCR, producing one record per CDR3 protein. The table shows some 780,000 distinct CDR3 sequences, with about 61% occurring only once. Input material: blood. This TCR came from a man in his forties in good health. V gene TRBV20-1 combines with J gene TRBJ2-7, with D perhaps matching TRBD1 (6 bases). Written as DNA, the CDR3 is TGCAGTGCTAGAGTAGGGACACCCCACTCCTACGAGAAGTACTTC. Its protein product is CSARVGTPHSYEKYF.